This TCR beta chain derives from a study of cytomegalovirus exposure and HLA in healthy donors. Study outcomes and limitations: Overall, about 160 TCR beta chains were annotated as cytomegalovirus-associated.

Comment on this clone: Its specificity is not known.

Profiling relied on immunoSEQ multiplex PCR, and the TCRdb table lists in-frame clones only, not all of them. The table includes hundreds of thousands of clones, around 90% detected once. Material for sequencing was PBMCs. This TCR was recovered from a woman aged 18-35 years in good health and CMV-seropositive.

CDR3 region: CASRETGNSYNEQFF. In nucleotides, the CDR3 is TGTGCCAGCAGAGAGACAGGGAACTCCTACAATGAGCAGTTCTTC. This sequence joins TRBV28 and TRBJ2-1, with 7 bases fitting TRBD1. Germline V lookup: CDR1 MDHEN, CDR2 SYDVKM. V was clipped by 6 bases and J by 0 bases; unmatched bases: 5. This CDR3 spans 15 amino acids.